The 5 T cell receptor beta chains below all came from one sample that was sequenced in a study of PD-1 and CTLA-4 blockade in melanoma. The protocol was immunoSEQ multiplex PCR, while the TCRdb copy is restricted to in-frame clones and leaves out a portion. The table shows roughly 30,000 clones, with 88% occurring only once. The material sequenced was CD8+ T cells from peripheral blood, taken from a patient given anti-PD-1 treatment. The receptors stem from a human donor with melanoma.

CDR3 bases: TGTGCCAGCAGCGTAAATTCAGGGCGGGAGCAGTACTTC. Translating it yields CASSVNSGREQYF. The gene calls are TRBV9 and TRBJ2-7, with D possibly being TRBD1 (5 bases). Germline CDR1 is SGDLS and CDR2 is YYNGEE. The CDR3 extends over 13 amino acids. Trimming shortened V by 1 base and J by 7 bases, and 12 bases separated the two germline ends.

The chain couples TRBV27 to TRBJ1-1; no clear D. From germline, CDR1 is MNHEY and CDR2 SMNVEV (reference sequence). With 4 bases removed from V and 1 base from J, the gap between germline ends came to 10 bases. The CDR3 totals 14 residues. This CDR3 reads CASSSPSRNTEAFF. Here the CDR3 DNA reads TGTGCCAGCAGTTCCCCCTCCCGGAACACTGAAGCTTTCTTT.

This chain links TRBV6-4 with TRBJ2-2; tentatively, D is TRBD1 or TRBD2 (5 bases each). Trimming took off 6 bases at V and 5 bases at J, with 13 bases between the two ends. Germline V gives CDR1 MRHNA, CDR2 SNTAGT. CDR3 length: 14 amino acids. Written as DNA, the CDR3 is TGTGCCAGCAGACCCGGGACCGATACCGGGGAGCTGTTTTTT. Translated: CASRPGTDTGELFF.

This chain uses TRBV7-9 with TRBJ2-3, with D unresolved. V was shortened by 1 base and J by 4 bases, with 3 bases between the two germline ends. CDR1 and CDR2 from the germline V gene are SEHNR and FQNEAQ (reference sequence). The CDR3 loop spans 12 amino acids. The CDR3, as DNA: TGTGCCAGCAGCTTAGGGGCAGATACGCAGTATTTT. Translation: CASSLGADTQYF.

The genes are TRBV19 and TRBJ1-1; D gene uncertain. Germline CDR1 and CDR2: LNHDA and SQIVND (reference sequence). V lost 7 bases, J lost 1 base, and 10 bases lay in between. This CDR3 region has 13 residues. CDR3 DNA sequence: TGTGCCAGTACATACGGACCGAACACTGAAGCTTTCTTT. It codes for CASTYGPNTEAFF.